This TCR beta chain was captured in a study of cytomegalovirus exposure and HLA in healthy donors. From germline, CDR1 is MGHRA and CDR2 YSYEKL. CDR3 length equals 15 residues. The study ran its PCR with 60 Vbeta and 13 Jbeta primers. The method was immunoSEQ multiplex PCR; TCRdb's version includes in-frame clones alone and lacks a portion of them. The sample contains about 190,000 clones, more than 65% of which appear only once. Sample: PBMCs. This TCR came from a man aged 50 or older in good health and CMV-seronegative. This rearrangement joins TRBV4-1 to TRBJ2-5, with 8 bases lining up with TRBD2. The J call may be in error: the DNA end matches TRBJ2-7 better. CDR3 residues: CASSQDAAGAYEQYF. CDR3 nucleotide sequence: TGCGCCAGCAGCCAAGATGCAGCGGGGGCCTACGAGCAGTACTTC.